The sequence of this TCR beta chain was determined in a study of CD8 T cells in ankylosing spondylitis. The germline V and J ends were trimmed by 3 bases and 0 bases, with 9 bases remaining between them. The CDR3 has 13 residues. CDR1 DFQATT and CDR2 SNEGSKA come from the germline V gene (reference sequence). TCRdb re-called the 5' RACE reads with MiXCR, one entry per CDR3 protein. Of approximately 250,000 distinct CDR3 sequences in the sample, 20% to 30% were seen once. In this sample, this clonotype turned up a few times. Its specificity is unknown. General observations from the study: Among TCR beta sequences, a motif of several highly homologous variants appeared characteristic of ankylosing spondylitis blood.

The TCR sequence derives from a male donor with ankylosing spondylitis or in good health (not recorded which). The chain employs TRBV20-1 and TRBJ2-7; D is unclear. The sequencing input was blood, either unsorted or a sorted T cell fraction (not recorded which). The CDR3 here is CSARSAVSYEQYF. CDR3 bases: TGCAGTGCTAGGAGCGCCGTCTCCTACGAGCAGTACTTC.